The next 17 T cell receptor beta chains were all read from a single sample in a study of blood T cells in healthy people across ages. Sample-barcoded 5' priming and a J-beta primer mix drove a second PCR of 7 to 11 cycles. In TCRdb, the 5' RACE reads were re-called with MiXCR into one record per CDR3 protein. The sample yields hundreds of thousands of distinct CDR3 sequences, about 45% seen once. The sample comprised blood. The receptors originated from an elderly man in good health.

CDR3 protein: CASSSGRGGRETQYF. The CDR3 region has the DNA TGTGCCAGCAGTTCCGGACGGGGGGGCCGGGAGACCCAGTACTTC. The rearrangement joins TRBV6-6 to TRBJ2-7, with 8 bases matching TRBD2. The closer fit of TRBJ2-5 to the DNA end suggests the J call may be wrong. This CDR3 contains 15 residues. Per the germline V gene, CDR1 is MNHNY and CDR2 is SVGAGI (reference sequence).

A note on this clonotype: With a much larger clone just one base away, this may be a read error. The chain recombines TRBV6-5 with TRBJ1-2; 7 bases agree with TRBD1. V lost 6 bases to trimming and J lost 2 bases; unmatched junction nucleotides: 3. Germline CDR1 MNHEY, CDR2 SVGAGI. This CDR3 region has 13 residues. CDR3 nucleotide sequence: TGTGCCAGCAGACAGACAGGGAACTATGGCTACACCTTC. Its protein is CASRQTGNYGYTF.

This rearrangement joins TRBV20-1 to TRBJ1-5; tentative D call: TRBD1 (6 bases). CDR3 size: 14 residues. With 0 bases removed from V and 6 bases from J, the gap between germline ends came to 12 bases. The germline gives CDR1 DFQATT, CDR2 SNEGSKA (reference sequence). The CDR3 sequence: CSARESGAGQPQHF. The CDR3 DNA reads TGCAGTGCTAGAGAGTCAGGGGCAGGTCAGCCCCAGCATTTT.

This clonotype turned up a few times. The genes are TRBV20-1 and TRBJ2-1; TRBD2 agrees at 11 bases. The CDR3 is 16 residues long. CDR1 is DFQATT, CDR2 SNEGSKA, per germline (reference sequence). V lost 0 bases and J lost 8; bases outside the gene matches: 9. CDR3 region: CSARDRTSGFRDEQFF. CDR3 nucleotide sequence: TGCAGTGCTAGAGATCGGACTAGCGGGTTCAGGGATGAGCAGTTCTTC.

About this clonotype itself: The junction departs from the called germline gene at one end, perhaps through a read error. V is TRBV29-1 and J is TRBJ2-5, with 7 nucleotides matching TRBD2. CDR1 and CDR2 from the germline V gene are SQVTM and ANQGSEA. The length of the CDR3 is 14 residues. The CDR3 DNA reads TGCGGCGTTTTGACTAGCAATTTAAAAGAGACCCAGTACTTC. It translates to CGVLTSNLKETQYF.

The J gene is TRBJ2-4, the V gene TRBV7-2; 10 nucleotides align to TRBD1. The CDR3 has 15 amino acids. Unmatched junction bases numbered 7, after V lost 5 bases and J lost 6 bases. CDR1 is SGHTA and CDR2 is FQGNSA in the germline V gene. The CDR3 DNA reads as TGTGCCAGCAGCCCCTGGACAGGGGGATCAAACATTCAGTACTTC. Its protein is CASSPWTGGSNIQYF.

This chain joins TRBV3-1 and TRBJ2-5, with D maybe TRBD2 (5 bases). Germline CDR1 reads LGHDT; CDR2 reads YNNKEL (reference sequence). The CDR3 is 15 residues long. V gave up 5 bases and J gave up 5 bases, with 18 bases separating them. The CDR3 DNA reads TGTGCCAGCAGCTGGGGAACGGGGAATGGGGAGACCCAGTACTTC. Protein sequence: CASSWGTGNGETQYF.

This sequence joins TRBV3-1 and TRBJ2-5; 9 nucleotides agree with TRBD2. The CDR3 has 18 amino acids. The V segment lost 1 base and the J segment 5 bases; nucleotides outside the gene matches: 14. Germline CDR1 reads LGHDT; CDR2 reads YNNKEL (reference sequence). In DNA, the CDR3 is TGTGCCAGCAGCCAAGTGATGCTAGCGGGGCCTCCGACTGAGACCCAGTACTTC. Protein sequence: CASSQVMLAGPPTETQYF.

The chain links TRBV27 to TRBJ1-2; perhaps TRBD1 as D (5 bases). The CDR3 loop spans 15 amino acids. Trimming left V 4 bases short and J 9 bases short, with 21 bases between. Germline lookup yields CDR1 MNHEY and CDR2 SMNVEV (reference sequence). The CDR3: CASSWGPQGSGSYTF. The CDR3 coding sequence is TGTGCCAGCAGTTGGGGCCCCCAGGGCTCGGGGAGCTACACCTTC.

The table lists this clonotype with a few counts. V and J are TRBV27 and TRBJ2-1, with TRBD1 as a possible D gene (5 bases). This CDR3 is built from 13 residues. Trimming removed 3 bases from V and 8 bases from J, with 11 bases in between. CDR1 is MNHEY and CDR2 is SMNVEV in the germline V gene (reference sequence). CDR3 in DNA: TGTGCCAGCAGTTTTAGCAGGGTCGATGAGCAGTTCTTC. Translated: CASSFSRVDEQFF.

The chain couples TRBV6-6 to TRBJ1-5; maybe TRBD1 (6 bases). The CDR3 runs 13 residues. Germline assignment: CDR1 MNHNY and CDR2 SVGAGI (reference sequence). The chain's CDR3 is CATRGHVNQPQHF. Here the CDR3 DNA reads TGTGCTACCCGGGGACATGTCAATCAGCCCCAGCATTTT.

The chain couples TRBV20-1 to TRBJ1-2, with D tentatively TRBD1 (6 bases). Germline CDR1 DFQATT, CDR2 SNEGSKA (reference sequence). Trimming shortened V by 4 bases and J by 4 bases, and 10 bases separated the two germline ends. This CDR3 contains 12 residues. The CDR3 coding sequence is TGCAGTGCTACACAGGGTGGCTATGGCTACACCTTC. It specifies CSATQGGYGYTF.

This clonotype was detected a few times. The chain joins TRBV20-1 to TRBJ2-1; D possibly uses TRBD1 or TRBD2 (6 bases each). From germline, CDR1 is DFQATT and CDR2 SNEGSKA (reference sequence). V was trimmed by 0 bases and J by 5 bases, leaving 14 bases between them. The CDR3 covers 15 residues. For the CDR3, the DNA is TGCAGTGCTAGAGATCTACGGGGGCCTCACAATGAGCAGTTCTTC. Translated: CSARDLRGPHNEQFF.

This clonotype was seen a handful of times. The chain has TRBV12-3 or TRBV12-4 and TRBJ2-7; the match to TRBD1 covers 8 bases. The V segment lost 1 base and the J segment 5 bases; nucleotides outside the gene matches: 7. There are 15 residues in the CDR3. In DNA, the CDR3 is TGTGCCAGCAGTTTAGGTACAGGGGGAGGCAACGAGCAGTACTTC. This codes for CASSLGTGGGNEQYF.

The V call is TRBV4-1, the J call TRBJ2-3, with D perhaps matching TRBD2 (6 bases). The CDR3 totals 16 residues. Germline V gene lookup returns CDR1 MGHRA and CDR2 YSYEKL. Trimming removed 0 bases from V and 0 bases from J, with 10 bases in between. The CDR3, as DNA: TGCGCCAGCAGCCAAGAATCCGGGAGAAGCACAGATACGCAGTATTTT. This gives the protein CASSQESGRSTDTQYF.

This clonotype was observed a handful of times. V gene TRBV6-5 combines with J gene TRBJ2-1; D is uncertain. Gene TRBJ2-7 matches the end of the DNA better, so the J call may be wrong. Germline CDR1 and CDR2: MNHEY and SVGAGI. The length of the CDR3 is 15 residues. As DNA, the CDR3 is TGTGCCAGCAGTTACCGCCCCCCTACCTACAATGAGCAGTACTTC. The encoded protein is CASSYRPPTYNEQYF.

The rearrangement links TRBV15 to TRBJ2-4; TRBD1 might be the D (6 bases). The J call may be faulty, since TRBJ2-7 better matches the DNA end. This CDR3 contains 15 residues. The germline V gene encodes CDR1 LNHNV and CDR2 YYDKDF (reference sequence). CDR3 coding DNA: TGTGCCACCAACGGTTCGGCTCAGGGGTTCTACGAGCAGTACTTC. Protein: CATNGSAQGFYEQYF.